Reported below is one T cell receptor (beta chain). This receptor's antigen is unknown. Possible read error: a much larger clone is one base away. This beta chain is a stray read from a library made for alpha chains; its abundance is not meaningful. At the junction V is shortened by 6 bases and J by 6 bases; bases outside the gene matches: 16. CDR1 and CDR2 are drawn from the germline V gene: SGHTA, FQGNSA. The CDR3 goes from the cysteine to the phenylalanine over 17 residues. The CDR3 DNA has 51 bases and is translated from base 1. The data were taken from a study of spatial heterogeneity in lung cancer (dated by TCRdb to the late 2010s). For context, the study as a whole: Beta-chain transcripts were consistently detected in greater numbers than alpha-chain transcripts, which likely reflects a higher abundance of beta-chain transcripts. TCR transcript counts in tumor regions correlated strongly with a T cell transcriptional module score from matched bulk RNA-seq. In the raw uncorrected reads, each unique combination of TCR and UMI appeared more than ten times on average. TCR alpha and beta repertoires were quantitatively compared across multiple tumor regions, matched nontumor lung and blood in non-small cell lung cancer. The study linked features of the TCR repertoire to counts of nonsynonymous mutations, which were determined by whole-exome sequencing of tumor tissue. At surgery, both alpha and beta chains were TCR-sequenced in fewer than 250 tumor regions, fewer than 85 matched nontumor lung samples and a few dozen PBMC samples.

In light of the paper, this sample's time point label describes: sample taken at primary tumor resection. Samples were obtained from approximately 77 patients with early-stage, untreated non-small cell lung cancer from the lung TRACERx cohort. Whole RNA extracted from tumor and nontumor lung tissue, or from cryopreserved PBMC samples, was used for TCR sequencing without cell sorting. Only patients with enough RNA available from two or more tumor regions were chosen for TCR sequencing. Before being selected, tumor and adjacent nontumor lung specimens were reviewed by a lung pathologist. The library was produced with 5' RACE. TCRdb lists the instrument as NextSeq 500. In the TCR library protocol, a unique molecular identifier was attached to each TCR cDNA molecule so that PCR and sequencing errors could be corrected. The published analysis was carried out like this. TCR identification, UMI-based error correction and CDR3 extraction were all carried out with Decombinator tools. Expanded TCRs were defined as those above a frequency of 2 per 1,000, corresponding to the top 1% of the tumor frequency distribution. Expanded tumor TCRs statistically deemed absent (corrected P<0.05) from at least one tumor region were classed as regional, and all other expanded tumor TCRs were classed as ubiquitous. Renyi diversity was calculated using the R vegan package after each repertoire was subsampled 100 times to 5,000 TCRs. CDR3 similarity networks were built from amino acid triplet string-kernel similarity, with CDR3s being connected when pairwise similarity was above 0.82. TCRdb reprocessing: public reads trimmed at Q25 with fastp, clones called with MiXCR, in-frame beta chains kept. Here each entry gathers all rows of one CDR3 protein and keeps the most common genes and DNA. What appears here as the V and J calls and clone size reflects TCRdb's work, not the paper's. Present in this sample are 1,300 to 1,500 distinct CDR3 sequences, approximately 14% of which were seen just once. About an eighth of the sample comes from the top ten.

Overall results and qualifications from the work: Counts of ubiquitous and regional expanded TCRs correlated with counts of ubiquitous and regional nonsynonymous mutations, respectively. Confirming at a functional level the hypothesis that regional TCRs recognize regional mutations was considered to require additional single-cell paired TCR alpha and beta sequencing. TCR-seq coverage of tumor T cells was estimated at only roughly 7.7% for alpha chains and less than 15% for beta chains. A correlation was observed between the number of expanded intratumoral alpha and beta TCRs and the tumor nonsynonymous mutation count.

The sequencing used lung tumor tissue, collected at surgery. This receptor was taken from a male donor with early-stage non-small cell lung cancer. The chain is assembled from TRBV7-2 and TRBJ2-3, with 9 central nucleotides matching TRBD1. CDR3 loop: CASRTGGSDIRADTQYF. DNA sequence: TGTGCCAGCAGGACAGGGGGTAGCGATATTAGGGCTGATACGCAGTATTTT.